This T cell receptor beta chain was retrieved from a study of beta chain features in type 1 diabetes. The sample holds a few counts of this clone. The antigen is undetermined. Sorting that relied on CD45RO/CCR7/CD25/CD127/CD95/CD27 yielded CD4+ naive, central memory, regulatory and stem cell-like memory cells. Of the isolated RNA, all was reverse transcribed, and so the sequenced material was expressed TCRB transcripts. The repertoire was sequenced with immunoSEQ multiplex PCR; TCRdb's copy has only in-frame clones and lacks some. The data hold a few hundred thousand clones, with about 32% observed a single time. Study findings and constraints: Short templates might get an advantage during PCR, and this would be equal in patients and controls.

Per germline, CDR1 MNHNY and CDR2 SVGAGI (reference sequence). J lost 5 bases, V lost 6 bases, and 8 bases had no gene match. CDR3 length: 14 amino acids. The sequence came from a man aged 18 to 29 in good health. Sequenced material: naive CD4+ T cells from blood. The rearrangement joins TRBV6-6 to TRBJ2-3, with 7 bases that match TRBD2. As DNA, the CDR3 is TGTGCCAGCAGCCGTAGCGGGCGTTTAGATACGCAGTATTTT. It codes for CASSRSGRLDTQYF.